The 9 T cell receptor beta chains in this list originate from one sample, sequenced in a study of blood T cell repertoires in COVID-19. Sequencing used immunoSEQ multiplex PCR; TCRdb keeps in-frame clones, though not all of them. Here the sample spans 140,000 to 150,000 clones, approximately 82% being singletons. The sample was peripheral blood. All receptors come from a man between 60 and 75 years old with active or convalescent COVID-19.

J is TRBJ2-4 and V is TRBV4-3; D might be TRBD1 (6 bases). Germline V gene sequence: CDR1 LGHNA, CDR2 YSLEER. The CDR3 consists of 17 residues. Trimming pared 1 base from V and 0 bases from J, leaving 13 bases between. As DNA, the CDR3 is TGCGCCAGCAGCCAAGCTTGGACAGCCCTAGCCAAAAACATTCAGTACTTC. Translation gives CASSQAWTALAKNIQYF.

This chain joins TRBV9 and TRBJ2-5, with TRBD1 as a possible D gene (6 bases). V shed 0 bases and J shed 4 bases, with 13 bases lying between them. The CDR3 spans 15 residues. Germline assignment: CDR1 SGDLS and CDR2 YYNGEE. The CDR3 region has the DNA TGTGCCAGCAGCGTAGCTACAGGGACGGGAGAGACCCAGTACTTC. Translating it yields CASSVATGTGETQYF.

The chain uses TRBV6-2 or TRBV6-3 and TRBJ1-1; TRBD1 might be the D (5 bases). The CDR3 loop spans 13 amino acids. V lost 4 bases, J lost 1 base, and 7 bases lay in between. The germline V gene has CDR1 MNHEY and CDR2 SVGEGT. The CDR3 bases are TGTGCCAGCAGTTGGACACGGAACACTGAAGCTTTCTTT. Translating it yields CASSWTRNTEAFF.

This clone has a single count. V and J are TRBV2 and TRBJ2-3; 8 nucleotides align to TRBD1. The V gene's germline CDR1 is SNHLY and CDR2 FYNNEI. The CDR3 has 14 amino acids. The V gene end was trimmed by 6 bases and the J gene end by 0 bases; junction bases not matched to a gene: 2. The CDR3 DNA is TGTGCCAGCAGCCGGACAGGGAGCACAGATACGCAGTATTTT. This translates into CASSRTGSTDTQYF.

The chain links TRBV7-2 to TRBJ2-3, with 7 bases fitting TRBD2. The CDR3 runs to 16 residues. Trimming took 1 base from V and 8 from J; bases not matched to a gene: 12. Germline assignment: CDR1 SGHTA and CDR2 FQGNSA. Here the CDR3 DNA reads TGTGCCAGCAGCTTAGTCAGGGCGGGGGAGCAGTCTACGCAGTATTTT. This encodes CASSLVRAGEQSTQYF.

The chain couples TRBV27 to TRBJ2-1; TRBD2 matches 14 bases. Trimming cost V 6 bases and J 7 bases; bases outside gene matches: 8. The CDR3 contains 16 residues. The germline V gene has CDR1 MNHEY and CDR2 SMNVEV (reference sequence). CDR3 amino acids: CASSRTSGRRRNEQFF. DNA of the CDR3: TGTGCCAGCAGCCGGACTAGCGGGAGGCGAAGGAATGAGCAGTTCTTC.

The genes are TRBV7-9 and TRBJ2-1; 7 nucleotides align to TRBD1. In germline, CDR1 is SEHNR, CDR2 FQNEAQ (reference sequence). The CDR3 consists of 14 residues. After removal of 4 bases from V and 6 bases from J, the junction contained 6 bases not matched to a gene. The CDR3 nucleotides read TGTGCCAGCAGCTCATACCACAGGGGCAATGAGCAGTTCTTC. It is translated as CASSSYHRGNEQFF. Full variable domain (missing parts from reference TRBV7-9 and TRBJ2-1): DTGVSQNPRHKITKRGQNVTFRCDPISEHNRLYWYRQTLGQGPEFLTYFQNEAQLEKSRLLSDRFSAERPKGSFSTLEIQRTEQGDSAMYLCASSSYHRGNEQFFGPGTRLTVL.

The gene calls are TRBV18 and TRBJ2-1; 8 positions match TRBD1. Per the germline V gene, CDR1 is KGHSH and CDR2 is LQKENI. V dropped 8 bases and J dropped 3; count of bases not matched to a gene: 9. The CDR3 runs 15 residues. The CDR3: CASAGQGGFYNEQFF. The CDR3 DNA sequence: TGTGCCAGCGCCGGACAGGGTGGGTTCTACAATGAGCAGTTCTTC. Complete variable domain (other parts from reference TRBV18 and TRBJ2-1): NAGVMQNPRHLVRRRGQEARLRCSPMKGHSHVYWYRQLPEEGLKFMVYLQKENIIDESGMPKERFSAEFPKEGPSILRIQQVVRGDSAAYFCASAGQGGFYNEQFFGPGTRLTVL.

The gene calls are TRBV14 and TRBJ1-6, with a tentative D call TRBD1 (6 bases). Per the germline V gene, CDR1 is SGHDN and CDR2 is FVKESK. V lost 6 bases and J lost 6, with 9 bases in between. The CDR3 spans 13 residues. The CDR3 is CASSDRFNSPLHF. The DNA for the CDR3 is TGTGCCAGCAGTGACAGGTTTAATTCACCCCTCCACTTT. Variable domain in full (rest from reference TRBV14 and TRBJ1-6): EAGVTQFPSHSVIEKGQTVTLRCDPISGHDNLYWYRRVMGKEIKFLLHFVKESKQDESGMPNNRFLAERTGGTYSTLKVQPAELEDSGVYFCASSDRFNSPLHFGNGTRLTVT.